One and the same sample provided the 14 T cell receptor beta chains below, sequenced in a study of early stage breast cancer tumors. Libraries were prepared by immunoSEQ multiplex PCR; TCRdb keeps only in-frame clonotypes and omits some of them. The data hold 45,000 to 50,000 clones, with about 83% observed a single time. The sequencing input was blood. These receptors all stem from a person aged 45 to 59 with breast cancer.

V is TRBV7-2 and J is TRBJ1-5; the D gene is possibly TRBD1 (5 bases). Germline V CDR1 and CDR2: SGHTA, FQGNSA. CDR3 length: 13 residues. The V and J ends lost 5 bases and 5 bases respectively, with 10 bases between them. The DNA for the CDR3 is TGTGCCAGCAGCCCCGGGGCTTATCAGCCCCAGCATTTT. Its translation is CASSPGAYQPQHF.

The chain is built from TRBV28 and TRBJ1-2; possibly TRBD1 for D (6 bases). Germline lookup yields CDR1 MDHEN and CDR2 SYDVKM. V shed 3 bases and J shed 7 bases, with 12 bases lying between them. This CDR3 contains 13 residues. The CDR3 loop is CASSFRDMRGYTF. CDR3 DNA: TGTGCCAGCAGTTTTAGGGACATGCGTGGCTACACCTTC.

The gene calls are TRBV9 and TRBJ1-1, with D unclear. Germline CDR1 reads SGDLS; CDR2 reads YYNGEE. Between the trimmed V and J ends, which lost 3 bases and 5 bases, there was a span of 11 bases. The CDR3 has 13 amino acids. The CDR3 coding sequence is TGTGCCAGCAGCGCGCTAGGGCAAACTGAAGCTTTCTTT. Its protein is CASSALGQTEAFF.

This sequence joins TRBV11-2 and TRBJ2-7; 7 bases are a match to TRBD2. The junction had 7 bases not matched to a gene; V was cut back by 0 bases and J by 2 bases. Germline lookup yields CDR1 SGHAT and CDR2 FQNNGV. The CDR3 has 16 residues. For the CDR3, the DNA is TGTGCCAGCAGCTTAGATGGCGCTAGCGGTACCTACGAGCAGTACTTC. Amino acids: CASSLDGASGTYEQYF.

The chain's CDR3 is CAISESRTGTEAFF. CDR3 DNA: TGTGCCATCAGTGAGTCGAGGACTGGCACTGAAGCTTTCTTT. The chain couples TRBV10-3 to TRBJ1-1, with D unclear. V was cut by 0 bases and J by 4 bases, with 9 bases left in between. Germline assignment: CDR1 ENHRY and CDR2 SYGVKD. CDR3 size: 14 residues.

The rearrangement links TRBV18 to TRBJ1-5; D is uncertain. Trimming took off 3 bases at V and 6 bases at J, with 12 bases between the two ends. The CDR3 has 14 amino acids. CDR1 and CDR2 (germline): KGHSH, LQKENI. For the CDR3, the DNA is TGTGCCAGCTCACCCGCGGGATATAGTCAGCCCCAGCATTTT. It translates to CASSPAGYSQPQHF.

The chain joins TRBV7-2 to TRBJ2-1, with D perhaps assigned TRBD1 or TRBD2 (5 bases each). The CDR3 length is 14 residues. CDR1 and CDR2 (germline): SGHTA, FQGNSA. The V gene lost 8 bases and the J gene lost 2 bases, with 13 bases spanning the gap. The CDR3 coding sequence is TGTGCCAGCCGGGGACCAGCGACCTACAATGAGCAGTTCTTC. The encoded protein is CASRGPATYNEQFF. The complete variable domain, with remaining parts taken from reference TRBV7-2 and TRBJ2-1, reads GAGVSQSPSNKVTEKGKDVELRCDPISGHTALYWYRQSLGQGLEFLIYFQGNSAPDKSGLPSDRFSAERTGGSVSTLTIQRTQQEDSAVYLCASRGPATYNEQFFGPGTRLTVL.

In its sample, this clone was seen a few times. The CDR3 spells CASSTQGIDGELFF. The CDR3 region has the DNA TGCGCCAGCAGCACTCAGGGAATTGACGGGGAGCTGTTTTTT. The rearrangement joins TRBV5-1 to TRBJ2-2; tentatively, D is TRBD1 (5 bases). With 4 bases removed from V and 7 bases from J, the gap between germline ends came to 14 bases. The CDR3 spans 14 residues. From germline, CDR1 is SGHRS and CDR2 YFSETQ.

A few counts support this clone. This chain connects TRBV6-5 to TRBJ2-3; D tentatively fits TRBD1 or TRBD2 (6 bases each). Germline-derived CDR1 and CDR2 are MNHEY and SVGAGI. The CDR3 runs 15 residues. Trimming took 3 bases from V and 5 from J, leaving 15 bases between them. The CDR3 region is CASSYSGLQGDTQYF. The CDR3 DNA reads as TGTGCCAGCAGTTATAGCGGCTTACAGGGAGATACGCAGTATTTT.

The chain is built from TRBV14 and TRBJ2-7, with D perhaps matching TRBD1 (6 bases). CDR1 is SGHDN, CDR2 FVKESK, per germline. V was shortened by 3 bases and J by 4 bases, with 19 bases between the two germline ends. The CDR3 has 16 amino acids. CDR3 sequence (DNA): TGTGCCAGCAGCCATATGCCGGGACATTGGTCTTACGAGCAGTACTTC. Translating gives CASSHMPGHWSYEQYF.

The genes are TRBV18 and TRBJ1-2; D is unclear. The ends were cut back, 3 bases at V and 5 bases at J, with 13 bases in the middle. There are 14 residues in the CDR3. CDR1 and CDR2 (germline): KGHSH, LQKENI. CDR3 sequence: CASSPYQLEYGYTF. DNA of the CDR3: TGTGCCAGCTCACCGTACCAACTGGAGTATGGCTACACCTTC.

The chain recombines TRBV19 with TRBJ2-3; D gene ambiguous. The CDR3 is 13 amino acids. Germline values: CDR1 LNHDA, CDR2 SQIVND (reference sequence). The ends were cut back, 6 bases at V and 1 base at J, with 8 bases in the middle. In DNA form, the CDR3 reads TGTGCCAGTAGGTCGAGCGGCACAGATACGCAGTATTTT. Translation: CASRSSGTDTQYF. Complete variable domain (other parts from reference TRBV19 and TRBJ2-3): DGGITQSPKYLFRKEGQNVTLSCEQNLNHDAMYWYRQDPGQGLRLIYYSQIVNDFQKGDIAEGYSVSREKKESFPLTVTSAQKNPTAFYLCASRSSGTDTQYFGPGTRLTVL.

This chain links TRBV7-2 with TRBJ2-2; 9 nucleotides agree with TRBD1. Germline V gene sequence: CDR1 SGHTA, CDR2 FQGNSA. This CDR3 is built from 15 residues. V lost 5 bases, J lost 7 bases, and 8 bases stayed unmatched. Here the CDR3 DNA reads TGTGCCAGCAGCCCGGGACAGGGTGTAGGCGGGGAGCTGTTTTTT. Translation gives CASSPGQGVGGELFF.

This sequence joins TRBV2 and TRBJ1-1; TRBD1 might be the D (5 bases). V lost 8 bases to trimming and J lost 6 bases, with 16 bases between them. The CDR3 sequence is 13 residues long. Per germline, CDR1 SNHLY and CDR2 FYNNEI. This chain's CDR3 is CASSTEQGAEAFF. The CDR3 DNA is TGTGCCAGCTCGACAGAGCAAGGAGCTGAAGCTTTCTTT.